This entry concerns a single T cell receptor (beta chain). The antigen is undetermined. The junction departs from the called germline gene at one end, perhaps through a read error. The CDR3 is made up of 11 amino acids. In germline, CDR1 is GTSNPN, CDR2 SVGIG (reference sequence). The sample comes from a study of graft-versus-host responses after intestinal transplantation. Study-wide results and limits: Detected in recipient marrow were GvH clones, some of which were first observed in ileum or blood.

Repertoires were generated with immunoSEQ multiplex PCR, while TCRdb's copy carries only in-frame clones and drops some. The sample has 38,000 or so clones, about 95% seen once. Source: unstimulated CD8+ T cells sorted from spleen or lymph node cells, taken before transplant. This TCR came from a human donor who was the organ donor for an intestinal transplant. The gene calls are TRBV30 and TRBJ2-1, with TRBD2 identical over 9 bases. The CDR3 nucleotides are TGTGCCTGGAGCGAGGGGGTAGCGGGGGTCTTC. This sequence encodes CAWSEGVAGVF.